These T cell receptor beta chains were read from a single sample in a study of CD8 T cell repertoires and HIV-1 epitope variants. Sequencing was performed with immunoSEQ multiplex PCR; in TCRdb, only in-frame clones are kept and a portion is missing. The sample has about 90,000 clones; more than 65% are singletons. The material sequenced was uncultured baseline CD8+ T cells from peripheral blood mononuclear cells (PBMCs). All receptors derive from a male donor with HIV. The CDR3 runs from the conserved cysteine through the conserved F or W. Each record gives: J gene, D gene, V gene, clone size, CDR3 protein, CDR3 DNA. A D gene is named only where the DNA matches it firmly. Size is stated for part of the rows, as once, few or many counts, or as a class when the clone is expanded.

>TRBJ1-2|-|TRBV30|-
CAWSLGVSHGYTF
TGTGCCTGGAGTTTGGGAGTATCTCATGGCTACACCTTC
>TRBJ2-1|-|TRBV6-5|-
CASSSTWEQFF
TGTGCCAGCAGCTCGACGTGGGAGCAGTTCTTC
>TRBJ1-5|-|TRBV2|-
CASSGENQPQHF
TGTGCCAGCAGTGGCGAAAATCAGCCCCAGCATTTT
>TRBJ2-1|TRBD2|TRBV9|many
CASSPLSGSAYNEQFF
TGTGCCAGCAGCCCACTTAGCGGGAGCGCCTACAATGAGCAGTTCTTC
>TRBJ2-2|TRBD1|TRBV10-3|few
CATRGQLPPGELFF
TGTGCCACGAGGGGACAGCTTCCTCCCGGGGAGCTGTTTTTT
>TRBJ1-1|-|TRBV5-6|-
CASSLQGSRSEAFF
TGTGCCAGCAGCTTGCAGGGGTCGAGGTCTGAAGCTTTCTTT
>TRBJ2-1|TRBD2|TRBV6-1|once
CASRGGPYNEQFF
TGTGCCAGCCGGGGGGGCCCCTACAATGAGCAGTTCTTC
>TRBJ2-7|TRBD2|TRBV5-6|-
CASSSRLAGDLHYEQYF
TGTGCCAGCAGCTCCCGACTAGCGGGGGATCTTCACTACGAGCAGTACTTC
>TRBJ1-6|-|TRBV9|-
CASSQTVNSPLHF
TGTGCCAGCAGTCAGACAGTTAATTCACCCCTCCACTTT
>TRBJ1-2|-|TRBV9|once
CASSVASGVDYGYTF
TGTGCCAGCAGCGTAGCTTCAGGGGTCGACTATGGCTACACCTTC
>TRBJ2-3|-|TRBV5-1|-
CASSLGLGGTDTQYF
TGCGCCAGCAGCTTGGGACTAGGGGGCACAGATACGCAGTATTTT
>TRBJ2-5|TRBD2|TRBV6-6|-
CASSYNPSGRQETQYF
TGTGCCAGCAGTTATAATCCTAGCGGGAGACAAGAGACCCAGTACTTC
>TRBJ1-2|TRBD1|TRBV10-3|-
CASGQDPHYGYTF
TGTGCCAGCGGACAGGACCCCCACTATGGCTACACCTTC
>TRBJ2-2|-|TRBV6-5|-
CASSRFGELFF
TGTGCCAGCAGTAGATTCGGGGAGCTGTTTTTT
>TRBJ1-2|-|TRBV5-6|few
CASSVTGYNYGYTF
TGTGCCAGCAGCGTGACAGGATATAACTATGGCTACACCTTC
>TRBJ2-3|TRBD2|TRBV7-2|-
CASSSQAGGVGTDTQYF
TGTGCCAGCAGCTCCCAAGCGGGGGGGGTTGGCACAGATACGCAGTATTTT
>TRBJ1-3|-|TRBV13|-
CASSSRSPTIYF
TGTGCCAGCAGCTCACGTTCCCCCACCATATATTTT
>TRBJ1-5|-|TRBV5-1|-
CASSVGGRQEPQHF
TGCGCCAGCAGCGTTGGTGGTCGTCAGGAGCCCCAGCATTTT
>TRBJ2-7|-|TRBV6-1|-
CASTEGGDEQYF
TGTGCCAGCACCGAAGGGGGAGACGAGCAGTACTTC
>TRBJ1-2|-|TRBV27|few
CASSSHSGPWGGYTF
TGTGCCAGCAGTTCCCACTCCGGGCCCTGGGGTGGCTACACCTTC
>TRBJ2-7|TRBD1|TRBV28|-
CASSLRQGRYEQYF
TGTGCCAGCAGTTTAAGACAGGGCCGCTACGAGCAGTACTTC
>TRBJ2-5|TRBD2|TRBV19|few
CASSGTSGGGIGETQYF
TGTGCCAGTAGCGGGACTAGCGGGGGAGGCATCGGCGAGACCCAGTACTTC
>TRBJ2-7|TRBD1|TRBV28|-
CASSLIGQGRGLYEQYF
TGTGCCAGCAGCCTGATAGGGCAGGGCAGGGGGTTATATGAGCAGTACTTC
>TRBJ1-3|TRBD1|TRBV7-2|-
CASSFPTGGPSGNTIYF
TGTGCCAGCAGCTTCCCTACAGGGGGACCCTCTGGAAACACCATATATTTT
>TRBJ2-1|-|TRBV28|-
CASSFLGFSYNEQFF
TGTGCCAGCAGTTTTTTAGGCTTCTCCTACAATGAGCAGTTCTTC
>TRBJ1-4|-|TRBV5-4|-
CASSNRTGQRLFF
TGTGCCAGCAGCAACCGAACAGGGCAGAGACTGTTTTTT
>TRBJ2-5|-|TRBV18|-
CASSYQETQYF
TGTGCCAGCTCGTACCAAGAGACCCAGTACTTC
>TRBJ1-2|-|TRBV28|few
CASSLAGSYGYTF
TGTGCCAGCAGTTTAGCGGGGAGCTATGGCTACACCTTC
>TRBJ2-5|TRBD2|TRBV6-1|once
CASSGGLVKETQYF
TGTGCCAGCAGTGGGGGACTAGTGAAAGAGACCCAGTACTTC
>TRBJ1-2|TRBD1|TRBV7-9|-
CASSLVADRPYGYTF
TGTGCCAGCAGCTTAGTGGCGGACAGGCCCTATGGCTACACCTTC
>TRBJ2-1|TRBD2|TRBV28|few
CASRPTGLAGGPSRGNEQFF
TGTGCGAGCAGGCCCACTGGGCTAGCGGGGGGTCCATCAAGGGGCAATGAGCAGTTCTTC
>TRBJ2-6|-|TRBV29-1|-
CSVGPYSGANVLTF
TGCAGCGTTGGGCCTTATTCTGGGGCCAACGTCCTGACTTTC
>TRBJ2-3|-|TRBV28|few
CASSLLGGSQIPSTDTQYF
TGTGCCAGCAGTTTATTGGGGGGCAGTCAAATCCCTAGCACAGATACGCAGTATTTT
>TRBJ2-2|-|TRBV2|-
CASRDFANTGELFF
TGTGCCAGCAGGGACTTCGCGAACACCGGGGAGCTGTTTTTT
>TRBJ2-1|-|TRBV7-9|-
CASSLVTEGGEQFF
TGTGCCAGCAGCTTAGTCACGGAGGGGGGTGAGCAGTTCTTC
>TRBJ1-6|TRBD1|TRBV18|few
CASSRDSINSPLHF
TGTGCCAGCTCACGGGACAGTATAAATTCACCCCTCCACTTT
>TRBJ1-6|TRBD1|TRBV5-4|-
CASSSGTVLYNSPLHF
TGTGCCAGCAGCTCCGGGACAGTCCTCTATAATTCACCCCTCCACTTT
>TRBJ2-3|TRBD2|TRBV5-1|-
CASGLAGGLSTDTQYF
TGCGCCAGCGGACTAGCGGGGGGACTTAGCACAGATACGCAGTATTTT
>TRBJ1-3|-|TRBV2|once
CASTRVVSGNTIYF
TGTGCCAGCACCCGGGTGGTCTCTGGAAACACCATATATTTT
>TRBJ2-3|-|TRBV4-2|-
CASSPGRRTDTQYF
TGTGCCAGCAGCCCGGGGCGGCGCACAGATACGCAGTATTTT
>TRBJ2-1|-|TRBV10-3|once
CAISEDRYNEQFF
TGTGCCATCAGTGAGGACCGGTACAATGAGCAGTTCTTC
>TRBJ2-5|TRBD1|TRBV6-5|-
CASRPGTGGGETQYF
TGTGCCAGCAGGCCCGGGACAGGAGGCGGAGAGACCCAGTACTTC
>TRBJ2-3|TRBD2|TRBV6-5|-
CASSRGLATDTQYF
TGTGCCAGCAGCCGGGGACTAGCGACAGATACGCAGTATTTT
>TRBJ1-2|TRBD1|TRBV7-9|-
CASSYGQGNGYTF
TGTGCCAGCAGCTATGGACAGGGGAACGGCTACACCTTC
>TRBJ1-2|-|TRBV30|once
CAWSTGMAYTF
TGTGCCTGGAGTACAGGGATGGCCTACACCTTC